Shown below are 14 T cell receptor beta chains from a single sample sequenced in a study of T-cell reconstitution after alpha-beta-depleted transplantation in children. Unique molecular identifiers were used in preparing the TCRbeta library. TCRdb called the PCR reads again in MiXCR, with one record for every CDR3 protein. The sample includes about 980,000 distinct CDR3 sequences, around 30% of them seen just once. The starting material was PBMCs, mostly from graft donor cells, obtained 360 days after TCRalphabeta/CD19-depleted stem cell transplant. The receptors originated from a boy in the first two years of life who had a stem cell transplant for SCID, so the T cells may come from the graft donor.

The V and J genes are TRBV12-3 or TRBV12-4 and TRBJ2-3; a possible D gene is TRBD2 (6 bases). The CDR3 runs to 14 residues. Deletions cut 3 bases from V and 4 bases from J, with 11 bases between. CDR3 protein: CASSLAASADTQYF. The CDR3 nucleotides read TGTGCCAGCAGTTTGGCGGCTAGCGCAGATACGCAGTATTTT.

The CDR3 sequence: CASSYGSASTDTQYF. For the CDR3, the DNA is TGTGCCAGCAGTTACGGCAGTGCTAGCACAGATACGCAGTATTTT. V is TRBV6-5 and J is TRBJ2-3; no clear D. The V gene's germline CDR1 is MNHEY and CDR2 SVGAGI. This CDR3 has 15 amino acids. The V gene lost 2 bases and the J gene lost 0 bases, with 9 bases spanning the gap.

This clonotype was seen only a few times. DNA for the CDR3: TGTGCCAGGCCACCGTTCCAGGGGCCAAGGGATGAGCAGTTCTTC. As protein: CARPPFQGPRDEQFF. The rearrangement joins TRBV18 to TRBJ2-1; tentative D call: TRBD1 (6 bases). The CDR3 sequence is 15 residues long. The germline gives CDR1 KGHSH, CDR2 LQKENI. V gave up 9 bases and J gave up 8 bases, with 23 bases separating them. Full variable domain (missing parts from reference TRBV18 and TRBJ2-1): NAGVMQNPRHLVRRRGQEARLRCSPMKGHSHVYWYRQLPEEGLKFMVYLQKENIIDESGMPKERFSAEFPKEGPSILRIQQVVRGDSAAYFCARPPFQGPRDEQFFGPGTRLTVL.

The chain has TRBV5-1 and TRBJ1-1; D unresolved. Trimming removed 3 bases at V and 0 bases at J, with 9 bases between. The CDR3 totals 14 residues. CDR1 SGHRS and CDR2 YFSETQ come from the germline V gene. In DNA, the CDR3 is TGCGCCAGCAGCTCATCAGATATGAACACTGAAGCTTTCTTT. Its protein product is CASSSSDMNTEAFF.

This clonotype has more than one count but fewer than ten. This sequence joins TRBV5-1 and TRBJ2-2; 9 positions match TRBD1. CDR3 size: 17 residues. Germline V gene data show CDR1 as SGHRS and CDR2 as YFSETQ. V lost 4 bases, J lost 0 bases, and 7 bases stayed unmatched. The CDR3 DNA reads TGCGCCAGCAGCGGCACAGGGGGCGATCCGAACACCGGGGAGCTGTTTTTT. This gives the protein CASSGTGGDPNTGELFF.

The chain recombines TRBV20-1 with TRBJ1-2; TRBD1 is a possible D gene (6 bases). Germline CDR1 reads DFQATT; CDR2 reads SNEGSKA (reference sequence). The CDR3 consists of 14 residues. V was clipped by 6 bases and J by 4 bases, with 18 bases between them. CDR3 region: CSASLRGGSYGYTF. The CDR3 DNA is TGCAGTGCCTCACTCAGGGGAGGGTCCTATGGCTACACCTTC.

V and J are TRBV20-1 and TRBJ2-1; possible D gene TRBD2, 5 bases. The V end was cut by 6 bases, the J end by 3 bases, with 12 bases between. This CDR3 is built from 13 residues. Germline CDR1 reads DFQATT; CDR2 reads SNEGSKA (reference sequence). The CDR3 spells CSATPDYYNEQFF. CDR3 in DNA: TGCAGTGCCACCCCCGACTACTACAATGAGCAGTTCTTC.

The chain couples TRBV4-1 to TRBJ2-3; tentative D call: TRBD2 (5 bases). V lost 1 base to trimming and J lost 3 bases, with 8 bases between them. Germline V CDR1 and CDR2: MGHRA, YSYEKL. The CDR3 covers 14 residues. CDR3 region: CASSQVPGTDTQYF. As DNA, the CDR3 is TGCGCCAGCAGCCAAGTCCCGGGGACAGATACGCAGTATTTT.

This clonotype appeared many times. The chain recombines TRBV4-1 with TRBJ2-1, with 13 nucleotides matching TRBD2. Germline CDR1 reads MGHRA; CDR2 reads YSYEKL. The V and J ends lost 3 bases and 6 bases, in that order; junction bases with no gene match: 5. There are 16 residues in the CDR3. The CDR3 sequence is CASSHPLAGGLNEQFF. The CDR3 region has the DNA TGCGCCAGCAGCCACCCACTAGCGGGGGGGCTCAATGAGCAGTTCTTC.

The rearrangement uses TRBV15 and TRBJ2-6, with D perhaps matching TRBD1 (6 bases). Germline loops: CDR1 LNHNV, CDR2 YYDKDF (reference sequence). V was trimmed by 2 bases and J by 1 base, leaving 15 bases between them. There are 18 residues in the CDR3. CDR3 coding DNA: TGTGCCACCAGCAGATCCAGGGGCGAGAGGTCTGGGGCCAACGTCCTGACTTTC. Residues: CATSRSRGERSGANVLTF. Full variable domain (remainder filled in from reference TRBV15 and TRBJ2-6): DAMVIQNPRYQVTQFGKPVTLSCSQTLNHNVMYWYQQKSSQAPKLLFHYYDKDFNNEADTPDNFQSRRPNTSFCFLDIRSPGLGDTAMYLCATSRSRGERSGANVLTFGAGSRLTVL.

This chain links TRBV20-1 with TRBJ2-1; 7 nucleotides align to TRBD2. Germline values: CDR1 DFQATT, CDR2 SNEGSKA (reference sequence). Trimming cost V 3 bases and J 9 bases; bases outside gene matches: 14. CDR3 length: 15 amino acids. The CDR3 loop is CSASRSGVTGGEQFF. The CDR3 coding sequence is TGCAGTGCTAGTCGGAGCGGGGTGACCGGGGGTGAGCAGTTCTTC.

CDR3 in DNA: TGCAGCGTTGGGGGCCCAGGGGGCTGGCTCGAGCAGTACTTC. Its translation is CSVGGPGGWLEQYF. This chain links TRBV29-1 with TRBJ2-7; 8 bases fit TRBD1. Trimming at V came to 4 bases and at J to 6 bases, leaving 11 bases not matched to a gene. This CDR3 has 14 residues. CDR1 is SQVTM and CDR2 is ANQGSEA in the germline V gene.

This clonotype occurred once. This chain joins TRBV7-6 and TRBJ2-5; D is ambiguous. V lost 2 bases and J lost 0, with 10 bases in between. The V gene's germline CDR1 is SGHVS and CDR2 FNYEAQ. The CDR3 has 15 amino acids. CDR3 in amino acids: CASSLNSLDQETQYF. As DNA, the CDR3 is TGTGCCAGCAGCTTAAATTCTCTGGACCAAGAGACCCAGTACTTC.

The chain joins TRBV9 to TRBJ2-5, with D perhaps TRBD1 (5 bases). Germline assignment: CDR1 SGDLS and CDR2 YYNGEE. Trimming stripped 0 bases from V and 4 bases from J, with 7 bases between. This CDR3 is built from 13 residues. In DNA form, the CDR3 reads TGTGCCAGCAGCGTAGATGGGGCAGAGACCCAGTACTTC. Translated: CASSVDGAETQYF.